A selection of T cell receptor beta chains follows, all from one sample in a study of shared clonotypes between healthy human individuals. Libraries were prepared by immunoSEQ multiplex PCR; TCRdb keeps only in-frame clonotypes and omits some of them. This table has about 560,000 clones, around 76% appearing once. Sequenced sample: PBMCs. These receptors were collected from a woman aged 40 to 50 in good health. Some clones in this sample may be carry-over from other donors' samples. The CDR3 runs from the conserved cysteine through the conserved F or W. D genes are given only for firm matches. Clone size is stated in some rows and not others, as once, few, many or a class when expanded.

CAAARGGGRGIPYEQYF | TGTGCCGCAGCGCGGGGAGGCGGGAGAGGGATTCCCTACGAGCAGTACTTC | TRBV7-2 | TRBD2 | few | TRBJ2-7
CASSFSSYEQYF | TGTGCCAGCAGTTTCAGCTCCTACGAGCAGTACTTC | TRBV2 | NA | NA | TRBJ2-7
CASSLSSGTGAETQYF | TGTGCCAGCAGCCTAAGTTCCGGGACAGGGGCAGAGACCCAGTACTTC | TRBV7-9 | TRBD1 | NA | TRBJ2-5
CASSQEPRLNEQFF | TGCGCCAGCAGCCAAGAACCCCGGCTCAATGAGCAGTTCTTC | TRBV4-1 | NA | once | TRBJ2-1
CASSPGLDQPQHF | TGTGCCAGCTCCCCTGGGCTAGATCAGCCCCAGCATTTT | TRBV18 | NA | NA | TRBJ1-5
CAWSGVINEKLFF | TGTGCCTGGAGTGGAGTTATTAATGAAAAACTGTTTTTT | TRBV30 | NA | NA | TRBJ1-4
CVSSAAGITNYGYTF | TGTGTCAGCAGTGCGGCAGGAATAACTAACTATGGCTACACCTTC | TRBV6-1 | NA | NA | TRBJ1-2
CASNDRDGETQYF | TGTGCCAGTAACGACAGGGATGGTGAGACCCAGTACTTC | TRBV2 | TRBD1 | NA | TRBJ2-5
CASSMAGALGYGYTF | TGTGCCAGTAGTATGGCGGGGGCCCTCGGCTATGGCTACACCTTC | TRBV19 | NA | NA | TRBJ1-2
CASSPGGSGNEQYF | TGCGCCAGCAGCCCCGGCGGGAGTGGTAACGAGCAGTACTTC | TRBV10-1 | TRBD2 | NA | TRBJ2-7
CASSLGQRGNTIYF | TGTGCCAGCAGCTTAGGACAGAGAGGAAACACCATATATTTT | TRBV11-2 | NA | NA | TRBJ1-3
CASSRTPGEQYF | TGTGCCAGCAGCCGGACACCCGGGGAGCAGTACTTC | TRBV7-2 | NA | few | TRBJ2-7
CSVGGQGVDSQYF | TGCAGCGTGGGGGGACAGGGAGTAGATAGCCAGTATTTT | TRBV29-1 | TRBD1 | NA | TRBJ2-3
CATQSGENRNEQFF | TGTGCCACCCAATCGGGGGAGAATCGGAATGAGCAGTTCTTC | TRBV18 | NA | once | TRBJ2-1
CSVDVGVGYNEQFF | TGCAGCGTTGACGTGGGAGTAGGCTACAATGAGCAGTTCTTC | TRBV29-1 | NA | few | TRBJ2-1
CASGTGSSYNEQFF | TGTGCCAGTGGGACAGGAAGCTCCTACAATGAGCAGTTCTTC | TRBV6-6 | TRBD1 | NA | TRBJ2-1
CASSEYGGELFF | TGTGCCAGCAGTGAATACGGCGGGGAGCTGTTTTTT | TRBV6-1 | NA | once | TRBJ2-2
CASSPGQTSYEQYF | TGTGCTAGCAGTCCGGGACAGACCTCCTACGAGCAGTACTTC | TRBV7-7 | TRBD1 | NA | TRBJ2-7
CASSLDPGANVLTF | TGCGCCAGCAGCTTGGACCCTGGGGCCAACGTCCTGACTTTC | TRBV5-1 | NA | many | TRBJ2-6
CAWGVRISNQPQHF | TGTGCCTGGGGGGTTCGCATTAGCAATCAGCCCCAGCATTTT | TRBV30 | NA | NA | TRBJ1-5
CASSLIAGGPDPFF | TGCGCCAGCAGCTTGATAGCGGGAGGGCCGGATCCGTTCTTC | TRBV5-1 | TRBD2 | NA | TRBJ2-1
CASRDRGPEQYF | TGTGCCAGCAGAGACCGGGGCCCCGAGCAGTACTTC | TRBV11-2 | NA | NA | TRBJ2-7
CASSRTSGQETQYF | TGTGCCAGCAGCCGGACTAGCGGGCAAGAGACCCAGTACTTC | TRBV9 | TRBD2 | NA | TRBJ2-5
CASSLGDMPSYEQYF | TGTGCCAGCAGCTTGGGGGACATGCCATCCTACGAGCAGTACTTC | TRBV7-8 | NA | NA | TRBJ2-7
CAIRETQVGVGNTEAFF | TGTGCCATCAGGGAGACCCAGGTGGGCGTGGGGAACACTGAAGCTTTCTTT | TRBV10-3 | NA | NA | TRBJ1-1
CASSTTLAERWETQYF | TGTGCCAGTAGTACCACCCTTGCAGAACGGTGGGAGACCCAGTACTTC | TRBV19 | NA | NA | TRBJ2-5
CAWRPRDREIANYGYTF | TGTGCCTGGAGACCCCGGGACAGAGAAATAGCGAACTATGGCTACACCTTC | TRBV30 | TRBD1 | NA | TRBJ1-2
CASSLGSTAAGELFF | TGTGCCAGCAGCTTAGGTTCGACAGCCGCCGGGGAGCTGTTTTTT | TRBV7-8 | NA | NA | TRBJ2-2
CASSPSGEQFF | TGTGCCAGCAGCCCCTCTGGGGAGCAGTTCTTC | TRBV11-2 | NA | once | TRBJ2-1
CASGSGTVYQPQHF | TGCGCCAGCGGTTCCGGGACAGTCTATCAGCCCCAGCATTTT | TRBV10-2 | TRBD1 | many | TRBJ1-5
CASSGRDWASVKLETQYF | TGTGCCAGCAGTGGAAGGGACTGGGCTAGCGTTAAATTGGAGACCCAGTACTTC | TRBV25-1 | NA | few | TRBJ2-5
CASSLAGQAGQETQYF | TGCGCCAGCAGCTTGGCAGGTCAGGCCGGCCAAGAGACCCAGTACTTC | TRBV5-1 | NA | NA | TRBJ2-5
CSAGERESSYEQYF | TGCAGCGCCGGGGAGCGGGAGTCCTCCTACGAGCAGTACTTC | TRBV29-1 | TRBD2 | NA | TRBJ2-7
CASSLPWGTSGANVLTF | TGTGCCAGCAGTTTACCTTGGGGGACCTCTGGGGCCAACGTCCTGACTTTC | TRBV28 | NA | NA | TRBJ2-6
CASSPFWGAHYEQYF | TGTGCCAGCAGCCCTTTTTGGGGGGCACACTACGAGCAGTACTTC | TRBV16 | NA | NA | TRBJ2-7
CASSVETGRDEKLFF | TGTGCCAGCAGCGTGGAGACAGGGCGAGATGAAAAACTGTTTTTT | TRBV9 | TRBD1 | NA | TRBJ1-4
CASSIGSTEAFF | TGTGCCAGTAGTATAGGGTCCACTGAAGCTTTCTTT | TRBV19 | NA | NA | TRBJ1-1